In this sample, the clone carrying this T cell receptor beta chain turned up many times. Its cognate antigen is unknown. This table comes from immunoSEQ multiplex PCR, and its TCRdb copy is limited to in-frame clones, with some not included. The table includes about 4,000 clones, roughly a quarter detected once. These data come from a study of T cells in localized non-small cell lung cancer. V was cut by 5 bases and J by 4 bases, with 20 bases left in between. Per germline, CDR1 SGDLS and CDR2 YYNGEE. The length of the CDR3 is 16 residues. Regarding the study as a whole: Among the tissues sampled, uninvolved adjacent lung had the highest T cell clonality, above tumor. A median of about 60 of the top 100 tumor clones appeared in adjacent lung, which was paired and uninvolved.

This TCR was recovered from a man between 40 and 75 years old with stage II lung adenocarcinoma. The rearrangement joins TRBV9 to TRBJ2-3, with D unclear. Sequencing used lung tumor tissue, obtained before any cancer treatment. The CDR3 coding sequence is TGTGCCAGCAGTTTCATATTTGGCAGCCCGGCAGATACGCAGTATTTT. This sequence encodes CASSFIFGSPADTQYF.